This TCR beta chain appears in the sequencing data of a study of blood T cell repertoires in COVID-19. Study at large: Acute and convalescent COVID-19 samples came from the United States, Italy and Spain. The cDNA or gDNA used as material had been derived from T cells, B-cell-depleted T cells, or PBMCs.

Libraries were prepared by immunoSEQ multiplex PCR; TCRdb keeps only in-frame clonotypes and omits some of them. The sample lists approximately 250,000 clones; 70% to 90% were seen once. Seattle's enrolled individuals joined amid active infection and were then monitored longitudinally. The CDR3 sequence is 17 residues long. Trimming removed 2 bases at V and 8 bases at J, with 21 bases between. The germline CDR1 and CDR2 sequences are MGHDK and SYGVNS. This clonotype was obtained from a woman between 65 and 79 years old with COVID-19, enrolled during active disease. This chain uses TRBV25-1 with TRBJ1-4; weak D call: TRBD1 (6 bases). Sequenced sample: peripheral blood. The CDR3 sequence is CASSEGGQKDLREKLFF. For the CDR3, the DNA is TGTGCCAGCAGTGAAGGCGGACAGAAAGATTTGAGAGAAAAACTGTTTTTT.